This passage covers 3 T cell receptor beta chains from one sample sequenced in a study of CD8 T cells in ankylosing spondylitis. Overall study results and limits: Among TCR beta sequences, a motif of under ten highly homologous variants appeared characteristic of ankylosing spondylitis blood.

In TCRdb, the 5' RACE reads were re-called with MiXCR into one record per CDR3 protein. The sample includes over 400,000 distinct CDR3 sequences, roughly 26% of them seen just once. These receptors have no identified antigens. The source material was blood, either unsorted or a sorted T cell fraction (not recorded which). All receptors come from a male donor with ankylosing spondylitis.

This clonotype has only a few counts. The chain joins TRBV3-1 to TRBJ1-2; 8 nucleotides match TRBD1. The V gene end was trimmed by 3 bases and the J gene end by 7 bases; junction bases not matched to a gene: 7. The CDR3 loop spans 14 amino acids. Germline lookup yields CDR1 LGHDT and CDR2 YNNKEL (reference sequence). CDR3 nucleotides: TGTGCCAGCAGCCATTCAGGGACAGGAGCTGGCTACACCTTC. It yields the protein CASSHSGTGAGYTF.

The sample holds a few counts of this clonotype. The genes are TRBV4-1 and TRBJ2-7; D gene unclear. This CDR3 has 15 residues. The V end was cut by 0 bases, the J end by 2 bases, with 11 bases between. Germline values: CDR1 MGHRA, CDR2 YSYEKL. The CDR3 reads CASSQDPSGTYEQYF. CDR3 DNA: TGCGCCAGCAGCCAAGACCCCTCCGGTACCTACGAGCAGTACTTC.

CDR3 sequence reads: CSARERGEGAFF. CDR3 DNA: TGCAGTGCTAGAGAAAGAGGAGAGGGAGCTTTCTTT. This chain uses TRBV20-1 with TRBJ1-1, with D unresolved. The CDR3 extends over 12 amino acids. Germline values: CDR1 DFQATT, CDR2 SNEGSKA (reference sequence). V was shortened by 0 bases and J by 10 bases, with 12 bases between the two germline ends.